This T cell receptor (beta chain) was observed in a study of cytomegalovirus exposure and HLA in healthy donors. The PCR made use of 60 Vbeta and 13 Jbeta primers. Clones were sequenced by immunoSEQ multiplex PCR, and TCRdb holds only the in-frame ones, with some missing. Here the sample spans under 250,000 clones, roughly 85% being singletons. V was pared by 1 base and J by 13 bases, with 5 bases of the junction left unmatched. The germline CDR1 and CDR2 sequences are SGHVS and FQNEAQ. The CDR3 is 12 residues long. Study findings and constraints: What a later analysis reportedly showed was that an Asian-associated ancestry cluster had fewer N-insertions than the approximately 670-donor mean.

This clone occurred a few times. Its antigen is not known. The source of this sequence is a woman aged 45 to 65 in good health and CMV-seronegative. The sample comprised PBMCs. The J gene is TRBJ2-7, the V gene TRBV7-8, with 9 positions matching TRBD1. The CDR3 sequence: CASSLGDRERYF. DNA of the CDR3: TGTGCCAGCAGCTTAGGGGACAGGGAGAGATACTTC.